These T cell receptor beta chains were read from a single sample in a study of T cells in localized non-small cell lung cancer. Measured with immunoSEQ multiplex PCR; TCRdb has only the in-frame clones, and not every one. The data contain approximately 10,000 clones, approximately 80% of them singletons. This material consisted of peripheral blood mononuclear cells, taken before any cancer treatment. The receptors shown here come from a female donor over 55 with stage II lung adenocarcinoma. Both conserved end residues are part of each CDR3. A D gene is named only where the DNA matches it firmly. For some rows the clone size is stated as once, few or many, or as a class when expanded; others skip it.

>TRBV6-5|TRBD1|11|NA|TRBJ1-2
TGTGCCAGCAGCCACAGGGGAGGCTACACCTTC
CASSHRGGYTF
>TRBV2|NA|14|NA|TRBJ2-7
TGTGCCAGCAGTGACCAGGGGACTGCCTACGAGCAGTACTTC
CASSDQGTAYEQYF
>TRBV27|NA|14|NA|TRBJ1-2
TGTGCCAGCAGTTTAGGTCTCCTCGGGTATGGCTACACCTTC
CASSLGLLGYGYTF
>TRBV4-1|NA|13|NA|TRBJ1-1
TGCGCCAGCAGCGTCGGGGGGCTGACTGAAGCTTTCTTT
CASSVGGLTEAFF
>TRBV28|NA|16|NA|TRBJ1-3
TGTGCCAGCAGTTCCCCCGGTGGTAGTTCGGGAAACACCATATATTTT
CASSSPGGSSGNTIYF
>TRBV18|NA|16|NA|TRBJ2-4
TGTGCCAGCTCACCACCGCGGGGTTCGACCAAAAACATTCAGTACTTC
CASSPPRGSTKNIQYF
>TRBV2|NA|14|NA|TRBJ2-7
TGTGCCAGCAGCACCCGGGGGTTCGCCTACGAGCAGTACTTC
CASSTRGFAYEQYF
>TRBV9|TRBD1|18|NA|TRBJ2-1
TGTGCCAGCAGCGTATCGGCACTGACAGGGGACTCCTACAATGAGCAGTTCTTC
CASSVSALTGDSYNEQFF
>TRBV4-2|NA|15|once|TRBJ1-6
TGTGCCAGCAGCCAAACAGTCTTCTATAATTCACCCCTCCACTTT
CASSQTVFYNSPLHF
>TRBV27|TRBD1|14|NA|TRBJ2-7
TGTGCCAGCGGGCGACAGGGAGACTCCTACGAGCAGTACTTC
CASGRQGDSYEQYF
>TRBV6-5|TRBD1|14|NA|TRBJ1-5
TGTGCCAGCAGTGACGGGACAGGGGATCAGCCCCAGCATTTT
CASSDGTGDQPQHF
>TRBV7-9|TRBD1|15|NA|TRBJ1-1
TGTGCCACCCAGGACAGGGAGCTTATTAACACTGAAGCTTTCTTT
CATQDRELINTEAFF
>TRBV30|NA|10|NA|TRBJ2-2
TGTGCCTGTGAAGGTGTGGAGCTGTTTTTT
CACEGVELFF